Here is one T cell receptor beta chain with its context. Its specificity is unknown. These data come from a study of PD-1 blockade in classical Hodgkin lymphoma. Study-wide results and caveats: Significantly greater TCR diversity emerged by C4D1 in CD4+ cells but not CD8+ cells.

Profiling relied on immunoSEQ multiplex PCR, and the TCRdb table lists in-frame clones only, not all of them. In the table there are fewer than 100,000 clones, roughly 91% of which are singletons. As for time point: cycle 4 day 1 (C4D1), after less than seven weeks of nivolumab. Each and every patient relapsed after autologous stem cell transplantation, and patients got differing brentuximab vedotin exposure. The sequenced sample was peripheral blood mononuclear cells (PBMCs), obtained before the fourth cycle of nivolumab. The sequence was obtained from a human donor with classical Hodgkin lymphoma.

CDR3 region: CASSEEKTYGYTF. The DNA of the CDR3 is TGTGCCAGCAGTGAAGAAAAAACCTATGGCTACACCTTC. The chain uses TRBV2 and TRBJ1-2; D call uncertain. This CDR3 has 13 amino acids. CDR1 SNHLY and CDR2 FYNNEI come from the germline V gene. V lost 1 base to trimming and J lost 4 bases, with 7 bases between them.